This T cell receptor beta chain came from a study of identical twins. Everyone who gave samples was a healthy Caucasian. Unique molecular identifiers were present on cDNA, and template switching added a universal primer site. Via MiXCR, TCRdb re-called the 5' RACE reads, giving one row per CDR3 protein. The data hold 1.5 million to 2 million distinct CDR3 sequences, with about 32% observed a single time. Findings of the study overall: Out-of-frame TCR alpha sharing in monozygotic twins exceeded recombination model predictions.

On this clonotype itself: Antigen specificity is unknown.

This CDR3 region has 13 residues. The V end was cut by 6 bases, the J end by 5 bases, with 14 bases between. In germline, CDR1 is MDHEN, CDR2 SYDVKM. Sequencing used cord blood. The chain is built from TRBV28 and TRBJ2-7, with no clear D. The TCR sequence derives from a newborn girl in good health. The CDR3 sequence is CASSRGRSNEQYF. CDR3 DNA sequence: TGTGCCAGCAGCCGCGGTCGATCGAACGAGCAGTACTTC.